The T cell receptor (beta chain) described here comes from a study of OX40 agonist ivuxolimab in advanced cancers. Study overall: The dose of intravenous ivuxolimab that patients received every 2 weeks ranged from 0.01 to 10 mg/kg. Three individuals attained partial responses, comprising one hepatocellular carcinoma case and two cutaneous melanoma cases. Study conclusions and caveats: Low normalized T-cell clonal expansion was additionally recorded for some nonresponders. There was clonal expansion of CD4+ and CD8+ blood T cells by week 6 at 0.1 to 3.0 mg/kg.

Sequenced by immunoSEQ multiplex PCR; TCRdb stores in-frame clones only, minus some. Of 35,000 to 45,000 clones in the sample, 85% to 95% were seen once. About this clone itself: Its cognate antigen is unknown.

Germline loops: CDR1 MDHEN, CDR2 SYDVKM. The CDR3 totals 16 residues. The V gene end was trimmed by 2 bases and the J gene end by 3 bases; junction bases not matched to a gene: 2. The clonotype comes from an adult with an advanced solid tumor such as melanoma, head and neck, liver or kidney cancer. The rearrangement links TRBV28 to TRBJ2-2, with 11 nucleotides matching TRBD2. The source material was CD4+ or CD8+ T cells sorted from blood, sampled in a trial of the OX40 agonist ivuxolimab. The chain's CDR3 is CASSLRLAGYTGELFF. DNA of the CDR3: TGTGCCAGCAGTTTACGACTAGCGGGATACACCGGGGAGCTGTTTTTT.